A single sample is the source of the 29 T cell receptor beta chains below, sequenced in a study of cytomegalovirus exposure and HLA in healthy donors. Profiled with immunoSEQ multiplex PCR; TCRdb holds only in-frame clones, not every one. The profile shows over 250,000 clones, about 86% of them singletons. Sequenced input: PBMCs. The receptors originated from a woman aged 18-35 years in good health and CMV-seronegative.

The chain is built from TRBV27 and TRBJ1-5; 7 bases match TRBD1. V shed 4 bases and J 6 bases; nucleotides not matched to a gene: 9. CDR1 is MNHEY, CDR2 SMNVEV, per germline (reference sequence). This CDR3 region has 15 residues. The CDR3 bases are TGTGCCAGCAGTTCCCTAGACAGGGATACTCAGCCCCAGCATTTT. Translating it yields CASSSLDRDTQPQHF.

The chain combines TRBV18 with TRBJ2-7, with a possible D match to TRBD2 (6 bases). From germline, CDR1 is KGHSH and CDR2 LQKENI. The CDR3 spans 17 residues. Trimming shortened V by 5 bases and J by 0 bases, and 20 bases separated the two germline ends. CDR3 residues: CASSESDGLGSSYEQYF. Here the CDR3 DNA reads TGTGCCAGCTCAGAGTCCGACGGCCTCGGGAGCTCCTACGAGCAGTACTTC. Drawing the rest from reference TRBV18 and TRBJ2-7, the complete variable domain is NAGVMQNPRHLVRRRGQEARLRCSPMKGHSHVYWYRQLPEEGLKFMVYLQKENIIDESGMPKERFSAEFPKEGPSILRIQQVVRGDSAAYFCASSESDGLGSSYEQYFGPGTRLTVT.

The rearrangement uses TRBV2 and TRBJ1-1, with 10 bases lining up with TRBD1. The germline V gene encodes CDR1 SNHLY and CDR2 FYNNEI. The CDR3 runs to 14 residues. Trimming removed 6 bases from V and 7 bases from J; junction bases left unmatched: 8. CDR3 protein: CASRLGTGEVEAFF. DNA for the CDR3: TGTGCCAGCAGATTAGGGACAGGGGAGGTTGAAGCTTTCTTT.

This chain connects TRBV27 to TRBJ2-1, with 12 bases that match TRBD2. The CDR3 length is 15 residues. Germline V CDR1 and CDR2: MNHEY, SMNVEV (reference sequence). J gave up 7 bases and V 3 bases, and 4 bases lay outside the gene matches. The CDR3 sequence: CASSLQTSGRNEQFF. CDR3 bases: TGTGCCAGCAGTTTGCAGACTAGCGGGAGAAATGAGCAGTTCTTC.

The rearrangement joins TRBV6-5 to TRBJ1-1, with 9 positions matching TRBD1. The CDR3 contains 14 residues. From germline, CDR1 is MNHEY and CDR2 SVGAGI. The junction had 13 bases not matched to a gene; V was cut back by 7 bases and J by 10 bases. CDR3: CASTLGQGRGVAFF. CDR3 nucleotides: TGTGCCAGCACCTTGGGACAGGGCCGGGGTGTAGCTTTCTTT.

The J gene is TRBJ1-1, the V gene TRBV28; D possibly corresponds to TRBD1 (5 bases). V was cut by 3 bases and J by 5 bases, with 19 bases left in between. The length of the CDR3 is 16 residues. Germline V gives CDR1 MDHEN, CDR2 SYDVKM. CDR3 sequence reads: CASSLNVWGRETEAFF. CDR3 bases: TGTGCCAGCAGTTTGAATGTGTGGGGGAGGGAAACTGAAGCTTTCTTT.

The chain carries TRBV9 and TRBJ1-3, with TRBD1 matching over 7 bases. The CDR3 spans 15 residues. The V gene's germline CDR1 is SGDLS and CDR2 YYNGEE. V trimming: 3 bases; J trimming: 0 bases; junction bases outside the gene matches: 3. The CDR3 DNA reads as TGTGCCAGCAGCGACGGACAGGTCTCTGGAAACACCATATATTTT. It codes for CASSDGQVSGNTIYF. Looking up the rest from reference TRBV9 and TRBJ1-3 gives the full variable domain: DSGVTQTPKHLITATGQRVTLRCSPRSGDLSVYWYQQSLDQGLQFLIQYYNGEERAKGNILERFSAQQFPDLHSELNLSSLELGDSALYFCASSDGQVSGNTIYFGEGSWLTVV.

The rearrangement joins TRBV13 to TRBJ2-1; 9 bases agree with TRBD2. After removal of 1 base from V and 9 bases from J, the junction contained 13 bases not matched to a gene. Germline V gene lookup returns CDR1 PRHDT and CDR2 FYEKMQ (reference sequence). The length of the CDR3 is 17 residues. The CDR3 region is CASSLAPRGGRSGEQFF. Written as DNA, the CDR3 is TGTGCCAGCAGCTTAGCCCCGCGGGGGGGACGCTCCGGTGAGCAGTTCTTC.

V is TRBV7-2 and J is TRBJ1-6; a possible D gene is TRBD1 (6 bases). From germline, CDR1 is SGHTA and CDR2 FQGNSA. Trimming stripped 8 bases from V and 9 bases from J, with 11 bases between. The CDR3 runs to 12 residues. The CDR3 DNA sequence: TGTGCCAGCGGGGGCCTCGGTTCACCCCTCCACTTT. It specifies CASGGLGSPLHF.

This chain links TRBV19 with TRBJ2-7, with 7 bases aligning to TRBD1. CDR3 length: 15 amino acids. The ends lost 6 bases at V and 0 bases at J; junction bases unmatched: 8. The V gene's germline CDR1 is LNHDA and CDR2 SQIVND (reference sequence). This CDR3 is CASRDRDRTSYEQYF. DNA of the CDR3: TGTGCCAGTAGGGACCGGGACAGAACCTCCTACGAGCAGTACTTC.

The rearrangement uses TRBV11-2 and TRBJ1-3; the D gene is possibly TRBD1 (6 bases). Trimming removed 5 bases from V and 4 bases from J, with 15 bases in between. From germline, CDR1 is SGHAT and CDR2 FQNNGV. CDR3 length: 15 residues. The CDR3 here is CASSLAGTYGNTIYF. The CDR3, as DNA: TGTGCCAGCAGCCTTGCCGGGACATACGGAAACACCATATATTTT.

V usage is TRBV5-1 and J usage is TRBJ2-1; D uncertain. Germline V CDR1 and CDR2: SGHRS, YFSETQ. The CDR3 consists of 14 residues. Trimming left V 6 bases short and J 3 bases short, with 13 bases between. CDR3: CASNRNGFYNEQFF. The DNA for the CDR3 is TGCGCCAGCAATAGGAACGGGTTCTACAATGAGCAGTTCTTC.

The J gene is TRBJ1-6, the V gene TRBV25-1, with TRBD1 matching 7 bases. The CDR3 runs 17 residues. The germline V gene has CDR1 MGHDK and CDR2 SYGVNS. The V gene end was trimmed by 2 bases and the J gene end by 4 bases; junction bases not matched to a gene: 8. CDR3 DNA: TGTGCCAGCAGTGAAGGTAGTGGCAGGGGGTATAATTCACCCCTCCACTTT. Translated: CASSEGSGRGYNSPLHF.

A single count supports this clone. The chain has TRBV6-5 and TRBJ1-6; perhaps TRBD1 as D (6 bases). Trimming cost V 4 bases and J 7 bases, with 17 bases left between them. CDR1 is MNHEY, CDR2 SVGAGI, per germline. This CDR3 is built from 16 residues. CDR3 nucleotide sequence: TGTGCCAGCAGTTCTAAATCTGACAGGTCGAATTCACCCCTCCACTTT. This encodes CASSSKSDRSNSPLHF.

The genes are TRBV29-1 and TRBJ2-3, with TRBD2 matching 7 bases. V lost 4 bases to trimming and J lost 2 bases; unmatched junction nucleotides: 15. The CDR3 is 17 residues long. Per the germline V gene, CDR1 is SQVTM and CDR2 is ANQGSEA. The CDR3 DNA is TGCAGCGTTGCCGCCCGGGGGGACGGCTATTACACAGATACGCAGTATTTT. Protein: CSVAARGDGYYTDTQYF.

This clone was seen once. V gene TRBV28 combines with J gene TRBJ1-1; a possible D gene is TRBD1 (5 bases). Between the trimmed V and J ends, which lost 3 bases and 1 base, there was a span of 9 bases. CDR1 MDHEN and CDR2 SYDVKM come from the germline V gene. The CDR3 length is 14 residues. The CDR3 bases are TGTGCCAGCAGTTTGGGGGGTGGGAACACTGAAGCTTTCTTT. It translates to CASSLGGGNTEAFF.

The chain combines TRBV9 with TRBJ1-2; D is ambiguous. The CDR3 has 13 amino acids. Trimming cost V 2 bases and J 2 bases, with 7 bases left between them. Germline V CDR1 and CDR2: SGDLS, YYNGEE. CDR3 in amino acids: CASSVNGNYGYTF. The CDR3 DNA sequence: TGTGCCAGCAGCGTCAACGGGAACTATGGCTACACCTTC.

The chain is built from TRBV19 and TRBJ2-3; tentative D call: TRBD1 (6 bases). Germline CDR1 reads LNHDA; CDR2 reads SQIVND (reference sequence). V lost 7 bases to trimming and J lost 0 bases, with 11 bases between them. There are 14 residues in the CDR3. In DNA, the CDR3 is TGTGCCAGTATTGGGGGCCTTAGCACAGATACGCAGTATTTT. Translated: CASIGGLSTDTQYF. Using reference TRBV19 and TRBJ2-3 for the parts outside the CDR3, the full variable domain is DGGITQSPKYLFRKEGQNVTLSCEQNLNHDAMYWYRQDPGQGLRLIYYSQIVNDFQKGDIAEGYSVSREKKESFPLTVTSAQKNPTAFYLCASIGGLSTDTQYFGPGTRLTVL.

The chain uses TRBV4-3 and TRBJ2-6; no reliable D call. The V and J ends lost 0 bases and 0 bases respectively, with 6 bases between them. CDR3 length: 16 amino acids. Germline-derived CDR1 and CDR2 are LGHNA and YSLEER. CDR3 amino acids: CASSQESNSGANVLTF. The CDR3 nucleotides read TGCGCCAGCAGCCAAGAGAGTAACTCTGGGGCCAACGTCCTGACTTTC.

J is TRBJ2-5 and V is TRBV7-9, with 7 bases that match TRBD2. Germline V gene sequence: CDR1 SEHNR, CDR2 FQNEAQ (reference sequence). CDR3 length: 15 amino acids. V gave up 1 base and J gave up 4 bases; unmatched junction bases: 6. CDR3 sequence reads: CASSLGWGGAETQYF. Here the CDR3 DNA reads TGTGCCAGCAGCTTAGGGTGGGGAGGGGCAGAGACCCAGTACTTC.

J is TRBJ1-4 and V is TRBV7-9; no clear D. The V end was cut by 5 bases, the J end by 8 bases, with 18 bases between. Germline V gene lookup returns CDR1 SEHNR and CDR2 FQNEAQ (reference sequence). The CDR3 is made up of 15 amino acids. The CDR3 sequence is CASSHSREPEEKLFF. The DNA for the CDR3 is TGTGCCAGCAGCCACTCCCGGGAGCCGGAGGAAAAACTGTTTTTT.

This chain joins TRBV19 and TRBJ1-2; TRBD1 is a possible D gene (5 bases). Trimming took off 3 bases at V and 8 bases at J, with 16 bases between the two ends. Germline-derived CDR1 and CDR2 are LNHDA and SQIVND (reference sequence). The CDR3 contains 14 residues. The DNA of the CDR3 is TGTGCCAGTAGTATTCAGGGAAAGCCAGGGGGCTACACCTTC. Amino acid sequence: CASSIQGKPGGYTF.

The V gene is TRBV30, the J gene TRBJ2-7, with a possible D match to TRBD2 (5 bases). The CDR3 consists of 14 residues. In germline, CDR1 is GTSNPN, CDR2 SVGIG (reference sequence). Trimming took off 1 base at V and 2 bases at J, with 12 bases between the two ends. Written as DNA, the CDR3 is TGTGCCTGGAGTGGGTTAGCGAATCCCTACGAGCAGTACTTC. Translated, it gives CAWSGLANPYEQYF.

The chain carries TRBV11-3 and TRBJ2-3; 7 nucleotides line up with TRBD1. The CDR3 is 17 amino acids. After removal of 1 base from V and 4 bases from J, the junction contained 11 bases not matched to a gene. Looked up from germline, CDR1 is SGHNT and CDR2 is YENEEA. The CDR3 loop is CASSLVGPGTVPDTQYF. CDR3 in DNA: TGTGCCAGCAGCTTAGTAGGGCCAGGGACAGTGCCAGATACGCAGTATTTT. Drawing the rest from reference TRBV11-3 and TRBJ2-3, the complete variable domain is EAGVVQSPRYKIIEKKQPVAFWCNPISGHNTLYWYLQNLGQGPELLIRYENEEAVDDSQLPKDRFSAERLKGVDSTLKIQPAELGDSAVYLCASSLVGPGTVPDTQYFGPGTRLTVL.

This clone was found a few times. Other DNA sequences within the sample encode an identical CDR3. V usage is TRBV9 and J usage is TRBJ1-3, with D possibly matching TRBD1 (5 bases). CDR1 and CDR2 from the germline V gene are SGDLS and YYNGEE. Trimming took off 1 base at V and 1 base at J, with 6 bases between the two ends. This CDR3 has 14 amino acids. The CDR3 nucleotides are TGTGCCAGCAGCGTACAGGGATCTGGAAACACCATATATTTT. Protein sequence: CASSVQGSGNTIYF.

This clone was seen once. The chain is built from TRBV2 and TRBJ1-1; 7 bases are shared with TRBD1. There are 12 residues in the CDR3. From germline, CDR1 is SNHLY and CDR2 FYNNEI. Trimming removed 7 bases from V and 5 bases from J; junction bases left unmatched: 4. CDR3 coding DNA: TGTGCCAGCATCTTCAGGGGGACTGAAGCTTTCTTT. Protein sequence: CASIFRGTEAFF.

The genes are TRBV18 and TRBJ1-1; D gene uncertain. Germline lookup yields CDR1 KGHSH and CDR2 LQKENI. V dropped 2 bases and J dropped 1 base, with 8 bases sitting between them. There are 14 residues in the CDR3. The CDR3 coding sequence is TGTGCCAGCTCACCAGCGGGATCGAACACTGAAGCTTTCTTT. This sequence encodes CASSPAGSNTEAFF.

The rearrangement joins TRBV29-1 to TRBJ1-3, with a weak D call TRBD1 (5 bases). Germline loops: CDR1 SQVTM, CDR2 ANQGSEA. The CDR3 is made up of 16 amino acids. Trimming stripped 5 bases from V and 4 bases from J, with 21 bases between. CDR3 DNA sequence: TGCAGCGTTACCGAACCCTTAAGGGGCTCCGGAAACACCATATATTTT. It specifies CSVTEPLRGSGNTIYF. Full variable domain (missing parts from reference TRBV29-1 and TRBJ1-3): SAVISQKPSRDICQRGTSLTIQCQVDSQVTMMFWYRQQPGQSLTLIATANQGSEATYESGFVIDKFPISRPNLTFSTLTVSNMSPEDSSIYLCSVTEPLRGSGNTIYFGEGSWLTVV.

This CDR3 reads CASSLDGESYYGYTF. In DNA, the CDR3 is TGTGCCAGCAGCTTAGACGGAGAGTCGTACTATGGCTACACCTTC. The V gene is TRBV5-6, the J gene TRBJ1-2; D is undetermined. CDR1 and CDR2 from the germline V gene are SGHDT and YYEEEE. The CDR3 is 15 amino acids. With 2 bases removed from V and 3 bases from J, the gap between germline ends came to 14 bases.